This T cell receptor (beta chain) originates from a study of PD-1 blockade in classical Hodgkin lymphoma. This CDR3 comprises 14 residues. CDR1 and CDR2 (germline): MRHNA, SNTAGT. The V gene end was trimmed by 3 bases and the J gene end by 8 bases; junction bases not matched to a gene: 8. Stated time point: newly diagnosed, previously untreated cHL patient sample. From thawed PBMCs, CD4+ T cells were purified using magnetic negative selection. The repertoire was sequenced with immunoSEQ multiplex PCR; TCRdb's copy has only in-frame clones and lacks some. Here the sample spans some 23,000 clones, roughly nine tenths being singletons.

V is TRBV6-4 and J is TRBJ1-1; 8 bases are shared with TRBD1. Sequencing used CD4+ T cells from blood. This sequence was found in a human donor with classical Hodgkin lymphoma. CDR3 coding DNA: TGTGCCAGCAGTGAACGGCAGGGGGCCGACGAAGCTTTCTTT. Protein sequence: CASSERQGADEAFF.